These 26 T cell receptor beta chains were sequenced from one sample in a study of beta chain features in type 1 diabetes. As every portion of the isolated RNA was reverse transcribed, the sequencing read expressed TCRB transcripts. Data came from immunoSEQ multiplex PCR; TCRdb stores just in-frame clones and leaves some out. The table shows about 220,000 clones, with roughly a tenth occurring only once. Specimen: central memory CD4+ T cells from blood. The receptors here all came from a man between 18 and 29 years old in good health.

The chain links TRBV5-1 to TRBJ2-6, with no clear D. The length of the CDR3 is 15 residues. Germline loops: CDR1 SGHRS, CDR2 YFSETQ. Trimming cost V 0 bases and J 1 base, with 5 bases left between them. In DNA, the CDR3 is TGCGCCAGCAGCTTGGTGGAATCTGGGGCCAACGTCCTGACTTTC. This encodes CASSLVESGANVLTF.

The table lists this clone with a few counts. The gene calls are TRBV7-2 and TRBJ2-1, with D uncertain. The CDR3 length is 14 residues. Per germline, CDR1 SGHTA and CDR2 FQGNSA. With 6 bases removed from V and 8 bases from J, the gap between germline ends came to 17 bases. CDR3 coding DNA: TGTGCCAGCAGTTTCCGGTTTGCGATCGATGAGCAGTTCTTC. This translates into CASSFRFAIDEQFF. The whole variable domain, remainder taken from reference TRBV7-2 and TRBJ2-1, is GAGVSQSPSNKVTEKGKDVELRCDPISGHTALYWYRQSLGQGLEFLIYFQGNSAPDKSGLPSDRFSAERTGGSVSTLTIQRTQQEDSAVYLCASSFRFAIDEQFFGPGTRLTVL.

The chain recombines TRBV15 with TRBJ2-7, with D tentatively TRBD1 (6 bases). Trimming removed 3 bases from V and 2 bases from J, with 14 bases in between. The CDR3 totals 15 residues. The germline V gene encodes CDR1 LNHNV and CDR2 YYDKDF (reference sequence). CDR3 in amino acids: CATSRSSGGAYEQYF. The CDR3 DNA is TGTGCCACCAGCAGGTCCTCTGGGGGCGCCTACGAGCAGTACTTC.

This clone was counted many times. The rearrangement uses TRBV20-1 and TRBJ2-1; D is unclear. Between the trimmed V and J ends, which lost 3 bases and 7 bases, there was a span of 7 bases. CDR1 is DFQATT, CDR2 SNEGSKA, per germline (reference sequence). This CDR3 contains 11 residues. DNA for the CDR3: TGCAGTGCTAGGGCTGAAAATGAGCAGTTCTTC. Its protein is CSARAENEQFF.

The V and J genes are TRBV9 and TRBJ2-7; a possible D gene is TRBD2 (5 bases). The CDR3 covers 15 residues. The germline gives CDR1 SGDLS, CDR2 YYNGEE. V was trimmed by 0 bases and J by 5 bases, leaving 15 bases between them. For the CDR3, the DNA is TGTGCCAGCAGCGTAGCCCCCCTCCCCGGGAACGAGCAGTACTTC. Translating gives CASSVAPLPGNEQYF.

V usage is TRBV6-5 and J usage is TRBJ2-7; tentatively, D is TRBD2 (5 bases). Trimming pared 4 bases from V and 3 bases from J, leaving 7 bases between. The CDR3 loop spans 12 amino acids. Germline CDR1 MNHEY, CDR2 SVGAGI. The CDR3 loop is CASSSDFYEQYF. As DNA, the CDR3 is TGTGCCAGCAGTTCGGACTTCTACGAGCAGTACTTC.

The chain combines TRBV4-1 with TRBJ2-7; tentative D call: TRBD2 (5 bases). Germline CDR1 and CDR2: MGHRA and YSYEKL. V was shortened by 6 bases and J by 0 bases, with 9 bases between the two germline ends. The CDR3 has 13 residues. The DNA for the CDR3 is TGCGCCAGCAGTTCGGGGATCTCCTACGAGCAGTACTTC. The encoded protein is CASSSGISYEQYF.

This clone has more than one count but fewer than ten. The CDR3 here is CASSFGSNQPQHF. The CDR3 coding sequence is TGTGCCAGCAGCTTTGGCAGCAATCAGCCCCAGCATTTT. The chain uses TRBV7-9 and TRBJ1-5; no firm D call. The ends were cut back, 3 bases at V and 1 base at J, with 4 bases in the middle. The CDR3 runs 13 residues. Per germline, CDR1 SEHNR and CDR2 FQNEAQ (reference sequence).

DNA for the CDR3: TGTGCCAGCAGCCAAGACTACAGGAGCACAGATACGCAGTATTTT. This sequence encodes CASSQDYRSTDTQYF. This chain uses TRBV4-2 with TRBJ2-3, with a possible D match to TRBD1 (5 bases). The germline V and J ends were trimmed by 0 bases and 0 bases, with 7 bases remaining between them. Germline CDR1 is LGHNA and CDR2 is YNFKEQ. This CDR3 comprises 15 residues.

Only a few counts were recorded for this clone. The gene calls are TRBV9 and TRBJ1-4, with 8 nucleotides matching TRBD1. With 2 bases clipped from V and 0 bases from J, the junction kept 3 bases outside the gene matches. The CDR3 spans 16 residues. The germline gives CDR1 SGDLS, CDR2 YYNGEE. This CDR3 reads CASSVRTGSTNEKLFF. The CDR3, as DNA: TGTGCCAGCAGCGTTAGGACAGGGTCAACTAATGAAAAACTGTTTTTT.

This clone was recorded a few times. V gene TRBV5-4 combines with J gene TRBJ1-4; 11 bases line up with TRBD1. This CDR3 comprises 17 residues. In germline, CDR1 is SGHNT, CDR2 YYREEE (reference sequence). Trimming at V came to 5 bases and at J to 7 bases, leaving 13 bases not matched to a gene. The chain's CDR3 is CASRSGQGASSSEKLFF. In DNA form, the CDR3 reads TGTGCCAGCAGATCTGGACAGGGGGCTTCTTCTAGTGAAAAACTGTTTTTT.

The gene calls are TRBV11-1 and TRBJ1-1; tentative D call: TRBD1 (5 bases). In germline, CDR1 is SGHAT, CDR2 FQDESV (reference sequence). The CDR3 is 13 residues long. V was shortened by 4 bases and J by 1 base, with 7 bases between the two germline ends. The CDR3 DNA reads TGTGCCAGCAGCTCACAGGAGAACACTGAAGCTTTCTTT. It is translated as CASSSQENTEAFF.

There are many counts of this clone. The chain joins TRBV5-1 to TRBJ2-1, with 7 bases matching TRBD2. Unmatched junction bases numbered 4, after V lost 5 bases and J lost 2 bases. CDR1 is SGHRS, CDR2 YFSETQ, per germline. CDR3 length: 14 amino acids. CDR3 bases: TGCGCCAGCAGGATGCGGGGGACCTACAATGAGCAGTTCTTC. Translating it yields CASRMRGTYNEQFF.

This chain links TRBV12-5 with TRBJ1-4; D is undetermined. CDR3 length equals 12 residues. CDR1 LGHNT and CDR2 FRNRAP come from the germline V gene. V dropped 6 bases and J dropped 7 bases, with 9 bases sitting between them. CDR3 nucleotides: TGTGCTAGTGGCCGGACGGCTGAAAAACTGTTTTTT. Translated: CASGRTAEKLFF.

A few counts support this clone. V usage is TRBV27 and J usage is TRBJ2-7; 9 bases line up with TRBD1. The length of the CDR3 is 14 residues. Unmatched junction bases numbered 5, after V lost 6 bases and J lost 2 bases. Germline V lookup: CDR1 MNHEY, CDR2 SMNVEV (reference sequence). The CDR3 bases are TGTGCCAGCAGGCGGGGACAGGGCACCTACGAGCAGTACTTC. It translates to CASRRGQGTYEQYF.

In the case of this clone: It may be a read error: a sequence one base away is much more abundant. This chain uses TRBV29-1 with TRBJ2-1; D is possibly TRBD1 (6 bases). Trimming stripped 7 bases from V and 7 bases from J, with 14 bases between. This CDR3 comprises 12 residues. Per germline, CDR1 SQVTM and CDR2 ANQGSEA. The CDR3 nucleotides read TGCAGCGGTGGTTGGGACAAAAATGAGCAGTTCTTC. This sequence encodes CSGGWDKNEQFF.

The V and J genes are TRBV5-1 and TRBJ2-1, with 12 bases aligning to TRBD2. The V segment lost 4 bases and the J segment 7 bases; nucleotides outside the gene matches: 9. The length of the CDR3 is 16 residues. CDR1 is SGHRS, CDR2 YFSETQ, per germline. The CDR3 protein is CASSPQLAGGSNEQFF. The CDR3 region has the DNA TGCGCCAGCAGCCCCCAACTAGCGGGAGGATCTAATGAGCAGTTCTTC.

This clone occurred a few times. This may stem from a read error, because a much larger clone lies one nucleotide away. This sample includes further DNA sequences coding for the same CDR3. The chain couples TRBV2 to TRBJ2-7; the D gene is possibly TRBD1 (6 bases). The V gene lost 8 bases and the J gene lost 6 bases, with 11 bases spanning the gap. Germline assignment: CDR1 SNHLY and CDR2 FYNNEI. This CDR3 spans 11 amino acids. The CDR3 sequence is CASAQGREQYF. The DNA of the CDR3 is TGTGCCAGCGCTCAGGGGCGCGAGCAGTACTTC.

V gene TRBV7-9 combines with J gene TRBJ2-7, with TRBD2 identical over 12 bases. CDR1 is SEHNR, CDR2 FQNEAQ, per germline (reference sequence). The CDR3 spans 13 residues. V was pared by 7 bases and J by 6 bases, with 4 bases of the junction left unmatched. CDR3: CASNGLAGFEQYF. The CDR3 nucleotides are TGTGCCAGCAACGGACTAGCGGGGTTCGAGCAGTACTTC.

This clone was recorded many times. V and J are TRBV28 and TRBJ1-5; D not certain. Trimming pared 6 bases from V and 0 bases from J, leaving 9 bases between. The CDR3 sequence is 14 residues long. From germline, CDR1 is MDHEN and CDR2 SYDVKM. The CDR3 region is CASRAGNSNQPQHF. The CDR3 DNA reads TGTGCCAGCAGAGCTGGAAATAGCAATCAGCCCCAGCATTTT. The variable domain in full, completed from reference TRBV28 and TRBJ1-5, reads DVKVTQSSRYLVKRTGEKVFLECVQDMDHENMFWYRQDPGLGLRLIYFSYDVKMKEKGDIPEGYSVSREKKERFSLILESASTNQTSMYLCASRAGNSNQPQHFGDGTRLSIL.

About this clone itself: This may be a read error, as it is one base from a much larger clone. The sample contains more than one DNA sequence encoding this CDR3. V usage is TRBV30 and J usage is TRBJ2-5, with 13 bases that match TRBD2. Germline V gene lookup returns CDR1 GTSNPN and CDR2 SVGIG (reference sequence). The CDR3 length is 18 residues. With V trimmed by 5 bases and J by 4 bases, 16 bases remained unmatched. CDR3 DNA: TGTGCCTGGCGGAGGGGGCGTCGACTAGCGGGAGGTGGAGAGACCCAGTACTTC. Translated: CAWRRGRRLAGGGETQYF.

The genes are TRBV30 and TRBJ2-7; D perhaps matches TRBD1 (7 bases). The CDR3 spans 16 residues. Trimming cost V 3 bases and J 5 bases, with 23 bases left between them. Germline loops: CDR1 GTSNPN, CDR2 SVGIG (reference sequence). The CDR3 bases are TGTGCCTGGAGCGGGGGAACGGGACAGAAGTTCGACGAGCAGTACTTC. Amino acid sequence: CAWSGGTGQKFDEQYF.

The chain has TRBV5-1 and TRBJ2-3; no firm D call. CDR3 length: 14 amino acids. Germline V gene sequence: CDR1 SGHRS, CDR2 YFSETQ. V was shortened by 0 bases and J by 0 bases, with 5 bases between the two germline ends. Here the CDR3 reads CASSLAGSTDTQYF. The DNA for the CDR3 is TGCGCCAGCAGCTTGGCCGGGAGCACAGATACGCAGTATTTT.

The genes are TRBV28 and TRBJ2-3, with D perhaps TRBD2 (6 bases). V was cut by 8 bases and J by 1 base, with 7 bases left in between. Germline values: CDR1 MDHEN, CDR2 SYDVKM. CDR3 length: 12 amino acids. The DNA for the CDR3 is TGTGCCAGCTGCGGGGGCACAGATACGCAGTATTTT. Amino acid sequence: CASCGGTDTQYF.

The table lists this clone with a few counts. CDR3: CASSGGDYGYTF. As DNA, the CDR3 is TGTGCCAGCAGTGGAGGAGACTATGGCTACACCTTC. The chain carries TRBV2 and TRBJ1-2; no clear D. Trimming removed 4 bases from V and 3 bases from J, with 6 bases in between. CDR1 is SNHLY, CDR2 FYNNEI, per germline. This CDR3 spans 12 amino acids.

This clone was found a few times. V and J are TRBV18 and TRBJ1-1; TRBD1 might be the D (5 bases). The V end lost 4 bases, the J end lost 6 bases, and 15 bases lay between the germline ends. This CDR3 is built from 14 residues. Germline V lookup: CDR1 KGHSH, CDR2 LQKENI. The CDR3 region is CASSRDRALPEAFF. CDR3 coding DNA: TGTGCCAGCTCACGGGACCGGGCTTTGCCTGAAGCTTTCTTT.